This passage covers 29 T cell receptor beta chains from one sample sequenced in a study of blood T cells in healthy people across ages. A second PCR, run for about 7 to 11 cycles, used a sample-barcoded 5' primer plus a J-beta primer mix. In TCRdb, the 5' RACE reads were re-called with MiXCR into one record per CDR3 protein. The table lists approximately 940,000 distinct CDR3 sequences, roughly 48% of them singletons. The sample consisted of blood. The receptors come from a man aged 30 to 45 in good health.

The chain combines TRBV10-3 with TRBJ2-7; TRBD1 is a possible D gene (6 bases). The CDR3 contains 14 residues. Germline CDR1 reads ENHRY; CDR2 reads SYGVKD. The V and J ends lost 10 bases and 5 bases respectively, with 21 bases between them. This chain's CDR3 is CATSSDSPGHEQYF. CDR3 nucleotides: TGTGCCACGAGCTCGGACAGTCCAGGCCACGAGCAGTACTTC.

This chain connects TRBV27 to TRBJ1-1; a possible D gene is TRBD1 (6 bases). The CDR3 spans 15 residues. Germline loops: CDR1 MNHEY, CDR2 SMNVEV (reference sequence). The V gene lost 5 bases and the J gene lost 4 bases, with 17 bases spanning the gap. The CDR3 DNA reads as TGTGCCAGCAGTCTCCTGGGACAAGTGGGCACTGAAGCTTTCTTT. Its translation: CASSLLGQVGTEAFF.

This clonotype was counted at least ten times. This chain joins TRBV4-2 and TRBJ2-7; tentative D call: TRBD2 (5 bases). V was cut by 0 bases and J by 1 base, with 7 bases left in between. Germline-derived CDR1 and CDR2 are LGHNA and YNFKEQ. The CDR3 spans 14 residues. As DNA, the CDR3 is TGTGCCAGCAGCCAAGATCGGACTTCCTACGAGCAGTACTTC. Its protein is CASSQDRTSYEQYF.

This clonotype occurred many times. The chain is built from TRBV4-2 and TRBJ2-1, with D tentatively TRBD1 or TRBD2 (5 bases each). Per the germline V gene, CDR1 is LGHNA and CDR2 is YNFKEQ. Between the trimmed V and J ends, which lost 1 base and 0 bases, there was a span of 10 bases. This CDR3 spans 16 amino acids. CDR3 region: CASSQGDQGSYNEQFF. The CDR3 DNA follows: TGTGCCAGCAGCCAAGGGGACCAGGGCTCCTACAATGAGCAGTTCTTC.

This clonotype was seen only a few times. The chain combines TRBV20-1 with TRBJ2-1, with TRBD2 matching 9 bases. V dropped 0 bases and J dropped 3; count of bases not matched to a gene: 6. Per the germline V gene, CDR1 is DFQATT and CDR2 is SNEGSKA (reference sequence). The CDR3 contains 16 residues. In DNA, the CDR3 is TGCAGTGCTAGAGATCGCGAGCGGGGGGACTACAATGAGCAGTTCTTC. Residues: CSARDRERGDYNEQFF.

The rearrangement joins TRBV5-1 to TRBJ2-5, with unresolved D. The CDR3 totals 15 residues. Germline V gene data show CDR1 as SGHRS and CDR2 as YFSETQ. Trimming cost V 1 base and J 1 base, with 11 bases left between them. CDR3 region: CASSLSGLSQETQYF. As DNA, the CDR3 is TGCGCCAGCAGCTTGAGTGGGTTGTCCCAAGAGACCCAGTACTTC.

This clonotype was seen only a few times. CDR3: CASSLSGGFQETQYF. CDR3 in DNA: TGTGCCAGCAGTTTGAGCGGGGGGTTCCAAGAGACCCAGTACTTC. V is TRBV12-3 or TRBV12-4 and J is TRBJ2-5; TRBD2 agrees at 9 bases. Losses at the gene ends were 3 bases for V and 1 base for J; bases not matched to a gene: 3. This CDR3 has 15 amino acids.

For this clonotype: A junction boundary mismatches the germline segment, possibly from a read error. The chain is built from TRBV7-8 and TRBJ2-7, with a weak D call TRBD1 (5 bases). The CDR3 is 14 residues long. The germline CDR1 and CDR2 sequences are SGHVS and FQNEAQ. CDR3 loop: CASRLGVGVDEQYF. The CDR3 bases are TGTGCCAGCAGATTAGGGGTAGGTGTCGACGAGCAGTACTTC. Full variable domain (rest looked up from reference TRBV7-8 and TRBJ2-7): GAGVSQSPRYKVAKRGQDVALRCDPISGHVSLFWYQQALGQGPEFLTYFQNEAQLDKSGLPSDRFFAERPEGSVSTLKIQRTQQEDSAVYLCASRLGVGVDEQYFGPGTRLTVT.

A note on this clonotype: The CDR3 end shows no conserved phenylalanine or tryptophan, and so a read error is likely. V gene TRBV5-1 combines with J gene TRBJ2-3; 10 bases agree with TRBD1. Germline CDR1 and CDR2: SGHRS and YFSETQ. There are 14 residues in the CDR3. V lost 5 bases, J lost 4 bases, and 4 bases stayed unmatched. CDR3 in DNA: TGCGCCAGCAGTAGAGGGACAGGGGCAGATACGCAGTATGTT. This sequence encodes CASSRGTGADTQYV.

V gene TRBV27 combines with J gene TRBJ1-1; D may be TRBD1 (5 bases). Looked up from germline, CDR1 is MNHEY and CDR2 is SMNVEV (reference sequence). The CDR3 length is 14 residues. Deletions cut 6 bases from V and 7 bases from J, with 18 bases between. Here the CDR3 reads CASRLDGRDVEAFF. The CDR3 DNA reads TGTGCCAGCAGGTTAGACGGGAGGGACGTTGAAGCTTTCTTT.

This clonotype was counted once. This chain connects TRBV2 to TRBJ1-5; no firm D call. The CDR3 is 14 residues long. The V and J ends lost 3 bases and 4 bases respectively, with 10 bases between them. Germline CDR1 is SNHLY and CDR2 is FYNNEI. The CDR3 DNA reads TGTGCCAGCAGTGACAAGGTCCGTAATCAGCCCCAGCATTTT. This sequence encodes CASSDKVRNQPQHF. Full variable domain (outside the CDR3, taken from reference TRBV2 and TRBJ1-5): EPEVTQTPSHQVTQMGQEVILRCVPISNHLYFYWYRQILGQKVEFLVSFYNNEISEKSEIFDDQFSVERPDGSNFTLKIRSTKLEDSAMYFCASSDKVRNQPQHFGDGTRLSIL.

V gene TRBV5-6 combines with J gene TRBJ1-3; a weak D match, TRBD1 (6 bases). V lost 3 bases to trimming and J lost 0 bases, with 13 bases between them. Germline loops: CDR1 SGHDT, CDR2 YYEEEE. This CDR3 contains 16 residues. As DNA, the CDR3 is TGTGCCAGCAGCTGGAGGAGGGGGACCTCTGGAAACACCATATATTTT. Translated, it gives CASSWRRGTSGNTIYF.

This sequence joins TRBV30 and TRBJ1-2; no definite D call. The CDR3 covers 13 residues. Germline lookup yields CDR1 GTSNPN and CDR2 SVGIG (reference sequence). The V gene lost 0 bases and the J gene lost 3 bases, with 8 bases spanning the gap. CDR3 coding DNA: TGTGCCTGGAGTGTTGACGATTACTATGGCTACACCTTC. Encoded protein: CAWSVDDYYGYTF.

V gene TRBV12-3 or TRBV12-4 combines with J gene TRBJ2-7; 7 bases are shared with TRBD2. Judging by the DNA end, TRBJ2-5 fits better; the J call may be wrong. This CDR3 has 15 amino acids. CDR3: CASSWASGTKETQYF. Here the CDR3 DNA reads TGTGCCAGCAGTTGGGCTAGCGGCACAAAAGAGACCCAGTACTTC.

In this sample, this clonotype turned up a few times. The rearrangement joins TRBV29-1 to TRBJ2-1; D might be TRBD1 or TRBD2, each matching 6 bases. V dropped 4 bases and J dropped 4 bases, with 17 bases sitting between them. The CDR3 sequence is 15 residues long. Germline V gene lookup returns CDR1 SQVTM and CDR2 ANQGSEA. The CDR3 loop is CSVAARGRTYNEQFF. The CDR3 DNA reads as TGCAGCGTTGCCGCTCGGGGGCGAACTTACAATGAGCAGTTCTTC.

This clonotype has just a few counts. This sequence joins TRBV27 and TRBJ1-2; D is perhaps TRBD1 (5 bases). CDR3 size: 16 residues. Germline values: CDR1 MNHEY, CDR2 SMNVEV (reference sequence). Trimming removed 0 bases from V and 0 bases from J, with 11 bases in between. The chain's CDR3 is CASSLSGDPANYGYTF. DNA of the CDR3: TGTGCCAGCAGTTTATCGGGGGATCCGGCTAACTATGGCTACACCTTC.

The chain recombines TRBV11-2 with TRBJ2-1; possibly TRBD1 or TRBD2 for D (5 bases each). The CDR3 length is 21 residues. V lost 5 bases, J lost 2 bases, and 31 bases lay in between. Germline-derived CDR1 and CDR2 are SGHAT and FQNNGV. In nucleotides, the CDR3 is TGTGCCAGCAGCCGCCCCGGGGACCCACTTCGCGGTGGGCGTACCTACAATGAGCAGTTCTTC. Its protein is CASSRPGDPLRGGRTYNEQFF.

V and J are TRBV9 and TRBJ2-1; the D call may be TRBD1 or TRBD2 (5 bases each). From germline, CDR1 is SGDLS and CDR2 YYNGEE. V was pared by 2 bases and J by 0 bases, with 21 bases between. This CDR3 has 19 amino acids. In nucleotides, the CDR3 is TGTGCCAGCAGCGTGGGGGTCTCGGCACTGGGGAGCTCCTACAATGAGCAGTTCTTC. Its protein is CASSVGVSALGSSYNEQFF.

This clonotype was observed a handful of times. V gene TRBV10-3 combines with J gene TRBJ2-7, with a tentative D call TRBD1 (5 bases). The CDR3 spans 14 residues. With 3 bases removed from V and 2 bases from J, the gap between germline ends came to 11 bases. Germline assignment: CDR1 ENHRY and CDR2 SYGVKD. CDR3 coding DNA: TGTGCCATCAGTGACAGGGCAGACGCCTACGAGCAGTACTTC. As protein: CAISDRADAYEQYF.

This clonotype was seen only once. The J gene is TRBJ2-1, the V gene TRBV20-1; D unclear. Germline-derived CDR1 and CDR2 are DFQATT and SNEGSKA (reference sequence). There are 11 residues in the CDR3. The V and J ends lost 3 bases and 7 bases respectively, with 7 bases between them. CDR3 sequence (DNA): TGCAGTGCTAGTTCTAAAAATGAGCAGTTCTTC. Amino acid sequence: CSASSKNEQFF.

The CDR3 sequence: CASSFAGEYGYTF. The CDR3 region has the DNA TGCGCCAGCAGCTTTGCAGGGGAATATGGCTACACCTTC. The rearrangement uses TRBV5-1 and TRBJ1-2; D perhaps matches TRBD1 (6 bases). The CDR3 is 13 amino acids. V shed 2 bases and J shed 5 bases, with 10 bases lying between them. The germline CDR1 and CDR2 sequences are SGHRS and YFSETQ. The entire variable domain, with the rest obtained from reference TRBV5-1 and TRBJ1-2, is as follows: KAGVTQTPRYLIKTRGQQVTLSCSPISGHRSVSWYQQTPGQGLQFLFEYFSETQRNKGNFPGRFSGRQFSNSRSEMNVSTLELGDSALYLCASSFAGEYGYTFGSGTRLTVV.

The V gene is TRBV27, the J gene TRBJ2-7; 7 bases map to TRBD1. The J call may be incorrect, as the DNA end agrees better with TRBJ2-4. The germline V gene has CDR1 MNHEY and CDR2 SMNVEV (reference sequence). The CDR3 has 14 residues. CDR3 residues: CASSTPTGFPIQYF. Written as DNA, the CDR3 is TGTGCCAGTAGCACACCGACAGGGTTTCCCATTCAGTACTTC.

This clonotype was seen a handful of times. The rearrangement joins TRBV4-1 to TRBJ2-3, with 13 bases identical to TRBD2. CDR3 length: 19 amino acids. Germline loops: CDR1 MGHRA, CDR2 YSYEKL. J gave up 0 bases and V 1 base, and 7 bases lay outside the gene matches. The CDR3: CASSQATSGGITSTDTQYF. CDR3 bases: TGCGCCAGCAGCCAAGCGACTAGCGGGGGGATAACTAGCACAGATACGCAGTATTTT.

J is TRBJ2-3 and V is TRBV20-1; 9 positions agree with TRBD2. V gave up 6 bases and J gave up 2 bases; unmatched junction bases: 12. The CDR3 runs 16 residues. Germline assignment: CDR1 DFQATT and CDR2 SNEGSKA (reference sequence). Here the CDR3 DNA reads TGCAGTGCACCTAGAGGAGCGGGGGGTTTCACAGATACGCAGTATTTT. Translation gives CSAPRGAGGFTDTQYF.

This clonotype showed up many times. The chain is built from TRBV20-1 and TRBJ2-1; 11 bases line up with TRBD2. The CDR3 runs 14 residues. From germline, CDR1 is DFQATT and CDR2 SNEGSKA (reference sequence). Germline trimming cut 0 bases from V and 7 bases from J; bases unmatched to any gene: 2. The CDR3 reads CSARDLAGGNEQFF. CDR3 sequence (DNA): TGCAGTGCTAGAGATCTAGCGGGGGGAAATGAGCAGTTCTTC.

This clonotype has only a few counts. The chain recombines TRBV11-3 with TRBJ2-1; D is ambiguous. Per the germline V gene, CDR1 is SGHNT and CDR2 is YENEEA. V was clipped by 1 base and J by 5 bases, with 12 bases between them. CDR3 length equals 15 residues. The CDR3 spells CASSLVYRADNEQFF. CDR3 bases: TGTGCCAGCAGCTTAGTCTACCGCGCCGACAATGAGCAGTTCTTC.

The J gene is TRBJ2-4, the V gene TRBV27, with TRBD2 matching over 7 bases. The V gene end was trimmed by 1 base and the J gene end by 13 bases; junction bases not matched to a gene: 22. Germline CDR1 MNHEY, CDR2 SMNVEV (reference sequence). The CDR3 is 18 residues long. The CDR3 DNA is TGTGCCAGCAGTTTATTAGCGGGTCGCGGGGCGGCCTACAATGAGCAGTACTTC. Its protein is CASSLLAGRGAAYNEQYF.

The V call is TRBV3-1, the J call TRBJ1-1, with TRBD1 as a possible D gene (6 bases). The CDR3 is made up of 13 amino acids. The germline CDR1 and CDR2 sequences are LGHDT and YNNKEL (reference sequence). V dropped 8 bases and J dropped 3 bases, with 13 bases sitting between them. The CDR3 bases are TGTGCCAGCCTCGGGGGGGCCGACACTGAAGCTTTCTTT. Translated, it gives CASLGGADTEAFF.

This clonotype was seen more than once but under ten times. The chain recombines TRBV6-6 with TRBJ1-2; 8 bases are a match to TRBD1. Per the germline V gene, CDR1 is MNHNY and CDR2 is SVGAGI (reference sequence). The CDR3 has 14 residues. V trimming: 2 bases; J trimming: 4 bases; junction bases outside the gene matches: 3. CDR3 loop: CASSYRTGTYGYTF. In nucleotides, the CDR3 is TGTGCCAGCAGTTACCGGACAGGGACCTATGGCTACACCTTC.